Included here is one T cell receptor (beta chain) sequence, with context. As yet, its antigen is unknown. This record belongs to a study of Tregs in tolerant kidney transplant recipients. The study, taken as a whole, reports: Validation in larger populations is needed because few patients were studied. Changing PCR primers prevented nucleotide comparison between some patients' samples.

Related graft donors supplied nonmyeloablative bone marrow transplants, and mixed chimerism was transient. Clones were read by immunoSEQ multiplex PCR, and TCRdb kept only the in-frame ones, dropping some. The repertoire includes some 56,000 clones, around 90% of them detected once, and about 15% sits in the top ten. The CDR3 is 16 amino acids. The V gene end was trimmed by 1 base and the J gene end by 4 bases; junction bases not matched to a gene: 9. Germline lookup yields CDR1 SGHTA and CDR2 FQGNSA. The sequences come from CD8+ T cells from blood (PBMCs), collected 24 months after the transplant. This TCR derives from a human patient who received a combined kidney and bone marrow transplant. Some T cells may be the graft donor's. The chain joins TRBV7-2 to TRBJ2-7, with TRBD2 identical over 8 bases. The DNA of the CDR3 is TGTGCCAGCAGCTTAGAGGTTTCGGGGGGGCGGTACGAGCAGTACTTC. The encoded protein is CASSLEVSGGRYEQYF.